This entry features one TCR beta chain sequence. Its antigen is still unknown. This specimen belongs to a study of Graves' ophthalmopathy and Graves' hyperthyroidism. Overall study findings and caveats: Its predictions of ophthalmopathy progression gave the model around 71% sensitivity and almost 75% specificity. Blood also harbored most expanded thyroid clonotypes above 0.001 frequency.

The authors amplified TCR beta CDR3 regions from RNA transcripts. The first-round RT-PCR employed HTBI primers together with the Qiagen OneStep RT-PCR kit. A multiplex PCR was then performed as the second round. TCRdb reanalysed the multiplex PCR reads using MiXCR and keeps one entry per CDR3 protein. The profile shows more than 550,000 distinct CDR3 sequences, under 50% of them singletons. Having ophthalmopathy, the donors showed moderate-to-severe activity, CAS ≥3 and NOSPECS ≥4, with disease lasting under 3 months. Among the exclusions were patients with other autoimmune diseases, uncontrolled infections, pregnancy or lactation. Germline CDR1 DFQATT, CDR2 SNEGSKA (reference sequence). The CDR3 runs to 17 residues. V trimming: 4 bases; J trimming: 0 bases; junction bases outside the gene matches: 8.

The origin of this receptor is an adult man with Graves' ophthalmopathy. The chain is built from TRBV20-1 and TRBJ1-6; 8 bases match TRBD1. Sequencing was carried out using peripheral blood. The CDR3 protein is CSAKSRDRSSYNSPLHF. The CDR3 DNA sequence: TGCAGTGCTAAGAGCCGGGACAGGAGCTCCTATAATTCACCCCTCCACTTT.